Sequencing of this TCR beta chain was carried out in a study of blood T cell repertoires in COVID-19. Study at large: The origin of the acute and convalescent COVID-19 samples was the United States, Italy and Spain. Sample material is recorded as cDNA or gDNA derived from T cells, B-cell-depleted T cells, or PBMCs.

In the authors' methods: Amplification of reference gene primers was used by the study to estimate nucleated cell counts. Profiled with immunoSEQ multiplex PCR; TCRdb holds only in-frame clones, not every one. V and J calls and clone size are given by that table; D and trimming were obtained from the DNA. This sample has 13,000 or so clones, with 75% to 90% found just once. Only a few counts were recorded for this clone. The clonotype was recovered from a man in his forties with active or convalescent COVID-19. Sequencing was performed on peripheral blood.

The CDR3 loop is CASRGTGMGYGYTF. The CDR3 nucleotides read TGTGCCAGTAGGGGGACAGGGATGGGCTATGGCTACACCTTC. The rearrangement uses TRBV19 and TRBJ1-2; 9 nucleotides align to TRBD1. This CDR3 is built from 14 residues. The J segment lost 4 bases and the V segment lost 6 bases, leaving 6 bases of the junction unmatched. Germline V gene sequence: CDR1 LNHDA, CDR2 SQIVND (reference sequence).